These 23 T cell receptor beta chains were all obtained from the same sample, sequenced in a study of OX40 agonist ivuxolimab in advanced cancers. Clones were read by immunoSEQ multiplex PCR, and TCRdb kept only the in-frame ones, dropping some. This table holds 55,000 to 70,000 clones, 75% to 90% found once. The input for sequencing was CD4+ or CD8+ T cells sorted from blood, taken in a trial of the OX40 agonist ivuxolimab. Source of these receptors: an adult with an advanced solid tumor such as melanoma, head and neck, liver or kidney cancer.

V is TRBV2 and J is TRBJ2-3; 7 nucleotides align to TRBD1. V lost 4 bases, J lost 3 bases, and 13 bases stayed unmatched. The CDR3 runs 17 residues. The V gene's germline CDR1 is SNHLY and CDR2 FYNNEI. The CDR3, as DNA: TGTGCCAGCAGTGGGGACAGATCTACGCCGAGGACAGATACGCAGTATTTT. This sequence encodes CASSGDRSTPRTDTQYF.

This chain joins TRBV7-3 and TRBJ1-1, with no clear D. V was shortened by 5 bases and J by 1 base, with 11 bases between the two germline ends. The CDR3 contains 14 residues. Looked up from germline, CDR1 is SGHTA and CDR2 is FQGTGA. CDR3 in DNA: TGTGCCAGCAGCCCCGGGTTGGGGAACACTGAAGCTTTCTTT. Protein sequence: CASSPGLGNTEAFF.

V is TRBV7-9 and J is TRBJ2-5; D assignment may be TRBD1 or TRBD2 (6 bases each). There are 16 residues in the CDR3. Between the trimmed V and J ends, which lost 5 bases and 6 bases, there was a span of 22 bases. Germline CDR1 is SEHNR and CDR2 is FQNEAQ (reference sequence). The CDR3: CASSQQRGAELKTQYF. In DNA, the CDR3 is TGTGCCAGCAGCCAACAGAGGGGGGCGGAGTTGAAGACCCAGTACTTC.

This chain connects TRBV5-6 to TRBJ1-5; possibly TRBD1 for D (5 bases). V was trimmed by 5 bases and J by 5 bases, leaving 11 bases between them. The germline gives CDR1 SGHDT, CDR2 YYEEEE. CDR3 length: 13 residues. CDR3 sequence: CASSNAGHQPQHF. The CDR3 DNA reads TGTGCCAGCAGTAACGCAGGGCATCAGCCCCAGCATTTT.

V is TRBV6-5 and J is TRBJ2-5; 10 nucleotides agree with TRBD2. The germline V gene encodes CDR1 MNHEY and CDR2 SVGAGI. This CDR3 has 14 residues. J lost 5 bases, V lost 6 bases, and 6 bases had no gene match. This chain's CDR3 is CASRSGGAGETQYF. CDR3 nucleotide sequence: TGTGCCAGCAGAAGCGGGGGGGCAGGTGAGACCCAGTACTTC.

The chain has TRBV7-2 and TRBJ2-5; TRBD2 might be the D (5 bases). Trimming pared 5 bases from V and 4 bases from J, leaving 11 bases between. The CDR3 covers 13 residues. Germline CDR1 is SGHTA and CDR2 is FQGNSA. CDR3 DNA: TGTGCCAGCAGCCCTGGACGGGGAGAGACCCAGTACTTC. It specifies CASSPGRGETQYF.

This sequence joins TRBV28 and TRBJ2-7, with a tentative D call TRBD2 (6 bases). CDR1 and CDR2 from the germline V gene are MDHEN and SYDVKM. The CDR3 sequence is 14 residues long. The V end was cut by 6 bases, the J end by 2 bases, with 14 bases between. The CDR3: CASRGPEGPYEQYF. The CDR3, as DNA: TGTGCCAGCAGGGGGCCGGAGGGACCCTACGAGCAGTACTTC. Looking up the rest from reference TRBV28 and TRBJ2-7 gives the full variable domain: DVKVTQSSRYLVKRTGEKVFLECVQDMDHENMFWYRQDPGLGLRLIYFSYDVKMKEKGDIPEGYSVSREKKERFSLILESASTNQTSMYLCASRGPEGPYEQYFGPGTRLTVT.

The table lists this clone with a few counts. The chain recombines TRBV4-1 with TRBJ2-2, with D uncertain. Between the trimmed V and J ends, which lost 4 bases and 1 base, there was a span of 10 bases. CDR1 MGHRA and CDR2 YSYEKL come from the germline V gene. The CDR3 sequence is 15 residues long. As DNA, the CDR3 is TGCGCCAGCAGCCCCCACATCCAGAACACCGGGGAGCTGTTTTTT. Translating gives CASSPHIQNTGELFF.

V gene TRBV19 combines with J gene TRBJ1-3, with no clear D. Trimming removed 3 bases from V and 0 bases from J, with 3 bases in between. This CDR3 spans 13 amino acids. Germline CDR1 reads LNHDA; CDR2 reads SQIVND (reference sequence). The CDR3 nucleotides are TGTGCCAGTAGTATCGCCTCTGGAAACACCATATATTTT. This translates into CASSIASGNTIYF.

This clone was observed a handful of times. The rearrangement links TRBV19 to TRBJ1-5; the D is unclear. The CDR3 is 15 amino acids. Between the trimmed V and J ends, which lost 5 bases and 2 bases, there was a span of 13 bases. The germline gives CDR1 LNHDA, CDR2 SQIVND (reference sequence). As DNA, the CDR3 is TGTGCCAGTAGTGGAGGATATGATGGCAATCAGCCCCAGCATTTT. Protein product: CASSGGYDGNQPQHF.

The J gene is TRBJ1-5, the V gene TRBV2, with unresolved D. CDR3 length equals 14 residues. Trimming took off 5 bases at V and 4 bases at J, with 12 bases between the two ends. Germline CDR1 and CDR2: SNHLY and FYNNEI. CDR3 DNA: TGTGCCAGCAGTCCGGGAGGGCAAAATCAGCCCCAGCATTTT. Protein sequence: CASSPGGQNQPQHF.

The chain recombines TRBV19 with TRBJ2-1; no reliable D call. V dropped 3 bases and J dropped 13 bases, with 10 bases sitting between them. This CDR3 comprises 11 residues. In germline, CDR1 is LNHDA, CDR2 SQIVND (reference sequence). The CDR3 sequence: CASSIRGIQFF. The DNA for the CDR3 is TGTGCCAGTAGTATTAGAGGTATACAGTTCTTC. Filled out from reference TRBV19 and TRBJ2-1, the complete variable domain reads DGGITQSPKYLFRKEGQNVTLSCEQNLNHDAMYWYRQDPGQGLRLIYYSQIVNDFQKGDIAEGYSVSREKKESFPLTVTSAQKNPTAFYLCASSIRGIQFFGPGTRLTVL.

The V gene is TRBV19, the J gene TRBJ1-1, with 8 bases fitting TRBD1. This CDR3 has 16 amino acids. Germline-derived CDR1 and CDR2 are LNHDA and SQIVND (reference sequence). V gave up 6 bases and J gave up 4 bases; unmatched junction bases: 13. CDR3 sequence reads: CASRFPGGASGTEAFF. The DNA of the CDR3 is TGTGCCAGTAGATTCCCAGGGGGCGCTTCTGGCACTGAAGCTTTCTTT.

This clone came up a few times. This sequence joins TRBV4-3 and TRBJ1-2, with D uncertain. V was pared by 0 bases and J by 5 bases, with 13 bases between. The CDR3 spans 15 residues. CDR1 and CDR2 (germline): LGHNA, YSLEER. CDR3 coding DNA: TGCGCCAGCAGCCAAGAAGGAGGGCCTCTATATGGCTACACCTTC. It yields the protein CASSQEGGPLYGYTF.

DNA for the CDR3: TGTGCCAGCGTTATAACCGGGACAGCTTCCGGGGAGCTGTTTTTT. Translation gives CASVITGTASGELFF. The genes are TRBV7-9 and TRBJ2-2; 7 bases fit TRBD1. Germline values: CDR1 SEHNR, CDR2 FQNEAQ (reference sequence). The trim removed 8 bases at V and 6 bases at J, leaving 12 bases unmatched. The CDR3 sequence is 15 residues long.

The chain links TRBV7-8 to TRBJ2-1, with a tentative D call TRBD2 (5 bases). The V and J ends lost 7 bases and 1 base respectively, with 17 bases between them. The CDR3 totals 16 residues. Germline CDR1 reads SGHVS; CDR2 reads FQNEAQ. The CDR3 DNA sequence: TGTGCCAGCACCAACCCTGGAGCGGTTTCCTACAATGAGCAGTTCTTC. It codes for CASTNPGAVSYNEQFF.

In DNA form, the CDR3 reads TGTGCCAGCAGCCAGGGACTAGCGGGCTCCAGCACAGATACGCAGTATTTT. Translated, it gives CASSQGLAGSSTDTQYF. The chain couples TRBV7-6 to TRBJ2-3; 12 nucleotides match TRBD2. Germline lookup yields CDR1 SGHVS and CDR2 FNYEAQ. The CDR3 sequence is 17 residues long. J gave up 0 bases and V 5 bases, and 6 bases lay outside the gene matches.

V gene TRBV28 combines with J gene TRBJ2-7; 12 bases line up with TRBD1. V shed 7 bases and J 6 bases; nucleotides not matched to a gene: 10. The CDR3 consists of 15 residues. Germline-derived CDR1 and CDR2 are MDHEN and SYDVKM. CDR3 bases: TGTGCCAGCACCCAAACCGGGACAGGGGGCTCCGAGCAGTACTTC. It yields the protein CASTQTGTGGSEQYF. Looking up the rest from reference TRBV28 and TRBJ2-7 gives the full variable domain: DVKVTQSSRYLVKRTGEKVFLECVQDMDHENMFWYRQDPGLGLRLIYFSYDVKMKEKGDIPEGYSVSREKKERFSLILESASTNQTSMYLCASTQTGTGGSEQYFGPGTRLTVT.

This clone was seen more than once but under ten times. This chain connects TRBV2 to TRBJ2-1; TRBD2 matches 9 bases. Looked up from germline, CDR1 is SNHLY and CDR2 is FYNNEI. The CDR3 runs to 16 residues. Trimming removed 7 bases from V and 2 bases from J; junction bases left unmatched: 9. The CDR3 is CASMEASSGAYNEQFF. The DNA of the CDR3 is TGTGCCAGCATGGAGGCGTCTAGCGGGGCCTACAATGAGCAGTTCTTC.

This clone has only a few counts. The J gene is TRBJ2-2, the V gene TRBV6-5; possibly TRBD1 for D (5 bases). V lost 10 bases and J lost 6, with 15 bases in between. The CDR3 contains 13 residues. Germline CDR1 is MNHEY and CDR2 is SVGAGI. CDR3 sequence: CAIQQSGPGELFF. CDR3 nucleotides: TGTGCCATTCAGCAATCAGGGCCCGGGGAGCTGTTTTTT.

This chain uses TRBV9 with TRBJ2-3, with 9 positions matching TRBD2. In germline, CDR1 is SGDLS, CDR2 YYNGEE. The CDR3 has 15 amino acids. Unmatched junction bases numbered 3, after V lost 0 bases and J lost 4 bases. Here the CDR3 reads CASSVVSGGADTQYF. Here the CDR3 DNA reads TGTGCCAGCAGCGTAGTTAGCGGGGGCGCAGATACGCAGTATTTT.

The chain combines TRBV19 with TRBJ1-1; TRBD1 matches at 9 bases. CDR1 and CDR2 (germline): LNHDA, SQIVND (reference sequence). The CDR3 contains 16 residues. Losses at the gene ends were 5 bases for V and 5 bases for J; bases not matched to a gene: 12. The CDR3 reads CASSLETGTGKTEAFF. The CDR3 coding sequence is TGTGCCAGTAGTCTTGAGACCGGGACAGGGAAGACTGAAGCTTTCTTT.

The chain employs TRBV18 and TRBJ1-1; 10 nucleotides agree with TRBD1. V shed 8 bases and J 3 bases; nucleotides not matched to a gene: 6. This CDR3 has 14 residues. Germline V gene lookup returns CDR1 KGHSH and CDR2 LQKENI. This CDR3 reads CASLRQGADTEAFF. Written as DNA, the CDR3 is TGTGCCAGCCTCCGACAGGGGGCGGACACTGAAGCTTTCTTT.